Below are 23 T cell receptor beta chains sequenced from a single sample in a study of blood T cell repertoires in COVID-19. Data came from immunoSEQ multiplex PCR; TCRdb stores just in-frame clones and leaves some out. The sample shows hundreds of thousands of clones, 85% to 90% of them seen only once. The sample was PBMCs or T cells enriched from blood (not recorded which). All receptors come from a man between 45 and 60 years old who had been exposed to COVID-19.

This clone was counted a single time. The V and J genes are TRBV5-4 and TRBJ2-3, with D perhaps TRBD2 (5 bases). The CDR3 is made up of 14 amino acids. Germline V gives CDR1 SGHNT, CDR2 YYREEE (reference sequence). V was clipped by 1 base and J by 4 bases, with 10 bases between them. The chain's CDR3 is CASSLSGSSDTQYF. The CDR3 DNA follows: TGTGCCAGCAGCTTGTCGGGATCCTCAGATACGCAGTATTTT.

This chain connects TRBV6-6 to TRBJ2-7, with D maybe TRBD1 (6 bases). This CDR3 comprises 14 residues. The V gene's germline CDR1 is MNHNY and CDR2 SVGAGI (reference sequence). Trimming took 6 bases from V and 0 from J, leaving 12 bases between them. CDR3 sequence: CASRQDRFSYEQYF. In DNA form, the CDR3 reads TGTGCCAGCAGGCAAGACAGGTTCTCCTACGAGCAGTACTTC.

For the CDR3, the DNA is TGTGCCAGCAGCTACCCAGGGTTGCTTGAAAAACTGTTTTTT. Protein product: CASSYPGLLEKLFF. The gene calls are TRBV7-2 and TRBJ1-4; TRBD1 might be the D (5 bases). The CDR3 runs 14 residues. V was trimmed by 4 bases and J by 7 bases, leaving 13 bases between them. Germline values: CDR1 SGHTA, CDR2 FQGNSA. Drawing the rest from reference TRBV7-2 and TRBJ1-4, the complete variable domain is GAGVSQSPSNKVTEKGKDVELRCDPISGHTALYWYRQSLGQGLEFLIYFQGNSAPDKSGLPSDRFSAERTGGSVSTLTIQRTQQEDSAVYLCASSYPGLLEKLFFGSGTQLSVL.

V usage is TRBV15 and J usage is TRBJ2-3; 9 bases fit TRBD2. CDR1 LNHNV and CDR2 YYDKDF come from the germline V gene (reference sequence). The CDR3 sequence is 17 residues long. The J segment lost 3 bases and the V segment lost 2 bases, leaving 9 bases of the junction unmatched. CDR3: CATSRRGGLAYTDTQYF. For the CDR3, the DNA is TGTGCCACCAGCAGAAGGGGGGGACTAGCTTATACAGATACGCAGTATTTT.

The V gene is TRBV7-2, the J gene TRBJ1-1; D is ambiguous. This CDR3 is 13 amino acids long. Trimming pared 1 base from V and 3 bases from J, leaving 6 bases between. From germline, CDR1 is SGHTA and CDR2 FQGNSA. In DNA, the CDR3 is TGTGCCAGCAGCTTAGTCAGATACACTGAAGCTTTCTTT. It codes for CASSLVRYTEAFF.

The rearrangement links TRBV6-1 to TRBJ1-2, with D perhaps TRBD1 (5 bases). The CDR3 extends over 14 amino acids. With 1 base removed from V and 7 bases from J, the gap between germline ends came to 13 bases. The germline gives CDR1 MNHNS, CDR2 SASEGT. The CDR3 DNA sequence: TGTGCCAGCAGTGAAGAAAGGGGTCTCAGTGGCTACACCTTC. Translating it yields CASSEERGLSGYTF.

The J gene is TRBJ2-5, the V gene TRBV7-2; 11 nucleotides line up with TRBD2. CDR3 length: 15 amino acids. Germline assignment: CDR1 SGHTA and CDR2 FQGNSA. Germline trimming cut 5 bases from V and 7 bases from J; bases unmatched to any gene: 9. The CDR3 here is CASSHNPGTSGTQYF. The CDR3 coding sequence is TGTGCCAGCAGCCACAACCCCGGGACTAGCGGGACCCAGTACTTC. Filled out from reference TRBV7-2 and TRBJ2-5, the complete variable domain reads GAGVSQSPSNKVTEKGKDVELRCDPISGHTALYWYRQSLGQGLEFLIYFQGNSAPDKSGLPSDRFSAERTGGSVSTLTIQRTQQEDSAVYLCASSHNPGTSGTQYFGPGTRLLVL.

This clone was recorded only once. CDR3 bases: TGTGCCAGCAGTTCAGCTAGCGGGGCCACAGATACGCAGTATTTT. Encoded protein: CASSSASGATDTQYF. The chain is built from TRBV28 and TRBJ2-3; 9 positions match TRBD2. Germline V gene sequence: CDR1 MDHEN, CDR2 SYDVKM. The CDR3 covers 15 residues. The V segment lost 4 bases and the J segment 2 bases; nucleotides outside the gene matches: 4.

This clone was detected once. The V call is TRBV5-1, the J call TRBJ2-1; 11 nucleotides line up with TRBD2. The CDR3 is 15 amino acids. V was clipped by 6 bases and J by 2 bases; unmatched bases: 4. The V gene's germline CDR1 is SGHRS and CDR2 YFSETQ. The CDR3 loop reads CASTQTSGAYNEQFF. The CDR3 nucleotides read TGCGCCAGCACCCAGACTAGCGGGGCCTACAATGAGCAGTTCTTC.

The CDR3 DNA follows: TGTGCCAGCAGCCATTCCGGGTTCGAGCAGTACTTC. Encoded protein: CASSHSGFEQYF. This chain connects TRBV3-1 (or the pseudogene TRBV3-2) to TRBJ2-7; D remains unclear. CDR1 is LGHDT, CDR2 YNNKEL, per germline (reference sequence). The CDR3 spans 12 residues. V lost 3 bases, J lost 6 bases, and 9 bases lay in between.

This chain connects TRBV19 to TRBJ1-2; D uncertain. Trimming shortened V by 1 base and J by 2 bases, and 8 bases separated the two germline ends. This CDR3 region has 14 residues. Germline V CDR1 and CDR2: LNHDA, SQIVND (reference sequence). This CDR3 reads CASSIVALNYGYTF. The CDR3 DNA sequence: TGTGCCAGTAGTATAGTCGCGCTCAACTATGGCTACACCTTC.

Written as DNA, the CDR3 is TGTGCCAGCAGCTTGAAGGCGGCGCCTAACACCGGGGAGCTGTTTTTT. It specifies CASSLKAAPNTGELFF. The V and J genes are TRBV5-4 and TRBJ2-2; D is ambiguous. With 1 base removed from V and 2 bases from J, the gap between germline ends came to 12 bases. This CDR3 is 16 amino acids long. Germline-derived CDR1 and CDR2 are SGHNT and YYREEE (reference sequence).

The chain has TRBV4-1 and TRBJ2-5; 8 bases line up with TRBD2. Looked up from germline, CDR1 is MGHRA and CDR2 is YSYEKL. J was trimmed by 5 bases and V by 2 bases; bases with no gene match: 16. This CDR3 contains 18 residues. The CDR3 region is CASSQRIAGGRMGETQYF. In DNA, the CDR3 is TGCGCCAGCAGCCAACGAATCGCCGGCGGGAGGATGGGGGAGACCCAGTACTTC.

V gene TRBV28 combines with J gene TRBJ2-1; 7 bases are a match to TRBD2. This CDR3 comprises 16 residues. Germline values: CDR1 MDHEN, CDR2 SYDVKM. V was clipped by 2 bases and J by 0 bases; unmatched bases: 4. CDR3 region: CASSLRRGSSYNEQFF. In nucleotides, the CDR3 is TGTGCCAGCAGTTTAAGGCGGGGGAGCTCCTACAATGAGCAGTTCTTC.

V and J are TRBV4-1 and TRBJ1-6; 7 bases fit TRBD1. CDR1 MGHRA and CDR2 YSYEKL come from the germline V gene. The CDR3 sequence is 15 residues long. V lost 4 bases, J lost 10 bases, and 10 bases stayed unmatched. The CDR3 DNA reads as TGCGCCAGCAGCCGATACAGGGGTTCGGAGTCACCCCTCCACTTT. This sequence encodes CASSRYRGSESPLHF.

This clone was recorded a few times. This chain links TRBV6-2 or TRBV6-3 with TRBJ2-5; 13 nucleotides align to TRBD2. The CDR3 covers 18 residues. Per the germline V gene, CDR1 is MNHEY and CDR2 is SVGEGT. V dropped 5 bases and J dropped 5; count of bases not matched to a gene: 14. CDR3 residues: CASSPYRLAGGREETQYF. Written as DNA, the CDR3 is TGTGCCAGCAGTCCGTACCGACTAGCGGGAGGCCGCGAGGAGACCCAGTACTTC.

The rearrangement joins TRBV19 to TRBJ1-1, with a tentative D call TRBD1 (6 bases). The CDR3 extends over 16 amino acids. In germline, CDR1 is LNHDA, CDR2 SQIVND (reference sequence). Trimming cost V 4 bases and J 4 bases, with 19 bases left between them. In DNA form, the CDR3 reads TGTGCCAGTAGTACAGCACTGCAGGGGTTGGCCACTGAAGCTTTCTTT. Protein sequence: CASSTALQGLATEAFF.

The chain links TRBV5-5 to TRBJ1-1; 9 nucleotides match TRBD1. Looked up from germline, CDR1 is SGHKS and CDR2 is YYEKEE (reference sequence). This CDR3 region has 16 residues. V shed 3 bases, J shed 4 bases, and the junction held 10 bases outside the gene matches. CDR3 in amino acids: CASSSYHRGLGTEAFF. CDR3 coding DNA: TGTGCCAGCAGCTCATACCACAGGGGGCTGGGCACTGAAGCTTTCTTT.

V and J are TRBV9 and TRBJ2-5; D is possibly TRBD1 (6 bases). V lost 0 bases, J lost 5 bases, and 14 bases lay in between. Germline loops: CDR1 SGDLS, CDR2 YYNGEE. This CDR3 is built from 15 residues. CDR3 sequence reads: CASSVATGFQETQYF. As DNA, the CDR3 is TGTGCCAGCAGCGTAGCTACAGGGTTTCAGGAGACCCAGTACTTC.

The CDR3 nucleotides are TGTGCCAGCAGTTCGCCAGGGGGCACTGGAAACACCATATATTTT. Translation gives CASSSPGGTGNTIYF. The chain couples TRBV28 to TRBJ1-3, with 8 bases aligning to TRBD1. The CDR3 has 15 residues. Trimming cost V 4 bases and J 2 bases; bases outside gene matches: 4. Germline-derived CDR1 and CDR2 are MDHEN and SYDVKM.

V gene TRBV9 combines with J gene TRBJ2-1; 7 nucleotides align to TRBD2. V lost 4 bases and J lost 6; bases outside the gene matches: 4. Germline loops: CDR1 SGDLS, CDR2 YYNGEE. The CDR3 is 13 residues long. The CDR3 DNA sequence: TGTGCCAGCAGCCCCCGGACTAGCAATGAGCAGTTCTTC. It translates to CASSPRTSNEQFF.

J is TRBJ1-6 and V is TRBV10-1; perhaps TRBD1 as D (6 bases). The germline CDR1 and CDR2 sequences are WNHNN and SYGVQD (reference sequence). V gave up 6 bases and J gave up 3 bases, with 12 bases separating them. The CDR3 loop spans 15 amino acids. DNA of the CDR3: TGCGCCAGCAGGGAGGGGGGGGACTATAATTCACCCCTCCACTTT. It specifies CASREGGDYNSPLHF.

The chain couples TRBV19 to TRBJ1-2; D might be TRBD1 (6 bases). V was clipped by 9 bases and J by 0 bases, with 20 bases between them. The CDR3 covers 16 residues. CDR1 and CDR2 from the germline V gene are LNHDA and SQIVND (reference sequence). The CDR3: CASRPTGFLANYGYTF. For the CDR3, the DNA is TGTGCCAGCCGTCCGACAGGATTTCTAGCTAACTATGGCTACACCTTC.